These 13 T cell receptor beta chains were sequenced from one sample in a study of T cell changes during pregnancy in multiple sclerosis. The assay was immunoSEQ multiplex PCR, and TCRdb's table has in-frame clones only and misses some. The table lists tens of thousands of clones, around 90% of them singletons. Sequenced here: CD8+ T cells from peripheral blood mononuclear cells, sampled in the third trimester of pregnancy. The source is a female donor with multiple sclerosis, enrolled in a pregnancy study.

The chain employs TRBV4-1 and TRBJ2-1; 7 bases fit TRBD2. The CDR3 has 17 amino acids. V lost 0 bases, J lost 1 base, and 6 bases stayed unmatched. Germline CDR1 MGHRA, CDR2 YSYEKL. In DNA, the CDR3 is TGCGCCAGCAGCCAAGAAACTGGACTAGAGTCCTACAATGAGCAGTTCTTC. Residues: CASSQETGLESYNEQFF.

CDR3 residues: CATSTPTRGSSYEQYF. The CDR3, as DNA: TGTGCCACCAGCACCCCGACCCGGGGGAGCTCCTACGAGCAGTACTTC. V is TRBV15 and J is TRBJ2-7; possibly TRBD2 for D (6 bases). The CDR3 length is 16 residues. Per germline, CDR1 LNHNV and CDR2 YYDKDF (reference sequence). V lost 4 bases, J lost 0 bases, and 16 bases lay in between. The whole variable domain, filled in from reference TRBV15 and TRBJ2-7, reads DAMVIQNPRYQVTQFGKPVTLSCSQTLNHNVMYWYQQKSSQAPKLLFHYYDKDFNNEADTPDNFQSRRPNTSFCFLDIRSPGLGDTAMYLCATSTPTRGSSYEQYFGPGTRLTVT.

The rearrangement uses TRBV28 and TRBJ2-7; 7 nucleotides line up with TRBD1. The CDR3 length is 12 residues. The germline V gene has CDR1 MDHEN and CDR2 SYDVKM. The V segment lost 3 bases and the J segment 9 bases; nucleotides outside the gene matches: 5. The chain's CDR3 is CASSFDRDRQYF. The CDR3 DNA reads TGTGCCAGCAGTTTCGACAGGGATAGGCAGTACTTC.

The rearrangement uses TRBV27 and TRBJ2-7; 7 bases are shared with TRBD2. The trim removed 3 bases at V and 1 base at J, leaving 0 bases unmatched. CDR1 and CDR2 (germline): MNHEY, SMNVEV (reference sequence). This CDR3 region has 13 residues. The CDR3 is CASSLRESYEQYF. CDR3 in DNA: TGTGCCAGCAGTTTGCGGGAGTCCTACGAGCAGTACTTC.

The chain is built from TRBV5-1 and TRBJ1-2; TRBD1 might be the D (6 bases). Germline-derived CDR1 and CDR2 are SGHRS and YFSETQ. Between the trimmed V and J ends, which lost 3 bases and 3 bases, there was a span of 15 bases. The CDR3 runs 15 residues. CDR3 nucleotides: TGCGCCAGCAGCTCTAAACAGGGTTATGACTATGGCTACACCTTC. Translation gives CASSSKQGYDYGYTF.

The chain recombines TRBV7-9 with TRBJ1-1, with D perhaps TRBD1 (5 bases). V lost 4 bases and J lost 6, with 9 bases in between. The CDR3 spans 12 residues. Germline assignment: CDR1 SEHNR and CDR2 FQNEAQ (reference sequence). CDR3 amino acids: CASSSGTPEAFF. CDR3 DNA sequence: TGTGCCAGCAGCTCGGGGACTCCTGAAGCTTTCTTT.

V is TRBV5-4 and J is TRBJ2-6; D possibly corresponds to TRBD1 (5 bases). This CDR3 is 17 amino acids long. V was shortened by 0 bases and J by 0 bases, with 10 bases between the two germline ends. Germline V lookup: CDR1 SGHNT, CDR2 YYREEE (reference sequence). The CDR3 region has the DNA TGTGCCAGCAGCTTGGGGGGCGACGGCTCTGGGGCCAACGTCCTGACTTTC. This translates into CASSLGGDGSGANVLTF.

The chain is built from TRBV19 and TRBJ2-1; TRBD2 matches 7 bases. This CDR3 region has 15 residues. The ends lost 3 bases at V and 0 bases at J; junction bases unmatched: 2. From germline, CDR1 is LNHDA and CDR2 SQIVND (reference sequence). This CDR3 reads CASSMGGSSYNEQFF. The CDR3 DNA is TGTGCCAGTAGTATGGGCGGGAGCTCCTACAATGAGCAGTTCTTC. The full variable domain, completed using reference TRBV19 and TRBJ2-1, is DGGITQSPKYLFRKEGQNVTLSCEQNLNHDAMYWYRQDPGQGLRLIYYSQIVNDFQKGDIAEGYSVSREKKESFPLTVTSAQKNPTAFYLCASSMGGSSYNEQFFGPGTRLTVL.

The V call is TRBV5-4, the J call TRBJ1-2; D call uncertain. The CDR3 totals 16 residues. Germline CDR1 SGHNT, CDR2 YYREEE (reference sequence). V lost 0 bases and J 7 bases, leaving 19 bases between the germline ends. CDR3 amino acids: CASSLGVSEAVSGYTF. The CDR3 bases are TGTGCCAGCAGCTTGGGAGTGTCCGAGGCGGTATCTGGCTACACCTTC.

CDR3 amino acids: CASSLGTGGKGKLFF. CDR3 bases: TGTGCCAGCAGTTTAGGGACAGGGGGGAAGGGAAAACTGTTTTTT. The J gene is TRBJ1-4, the V gene TRBV27; TRBD1 aligns across 11 bases. CDR1 is MNHEY and CDR2 is SMNVEV in the germline V gene (reference sequence). This CDR3 spans 15 amino acids. Trimming cost V 2 bases and J 10 bases; bases outside gene matches: 6. Full variable domain (remainder filled in from reference TRBV27 and TRBJ1-4): EAQVTQNPRYLITVTGKKLTVTCSQNMNHEYMSWYRQDPGLGLRQIYYSMNVEVTDKGDVPEGYKVSRKEKRNFPLILESPSPNQTSLYFCASSLGTGGKGKLFFGSGTQLSVL.

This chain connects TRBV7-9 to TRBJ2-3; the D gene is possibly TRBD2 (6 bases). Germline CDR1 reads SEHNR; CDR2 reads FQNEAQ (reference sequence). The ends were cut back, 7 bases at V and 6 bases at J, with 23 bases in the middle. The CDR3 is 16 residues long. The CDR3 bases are TGTGCCAGCACCGTACTTGCGGGGCCCTACCGGGATACGCAGTATTTT. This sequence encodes CASTVLAGPYRDTQYF.

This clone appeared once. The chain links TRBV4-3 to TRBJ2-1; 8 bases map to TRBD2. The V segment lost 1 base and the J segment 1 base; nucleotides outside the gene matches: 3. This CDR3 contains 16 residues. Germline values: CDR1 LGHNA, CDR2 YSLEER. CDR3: CASSQASGGSYNEQFF. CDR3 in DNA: TGCGCCAGCAGCCAAGCCAGCGGGGGTTCCTACAATGAGCAGTTCTTC.

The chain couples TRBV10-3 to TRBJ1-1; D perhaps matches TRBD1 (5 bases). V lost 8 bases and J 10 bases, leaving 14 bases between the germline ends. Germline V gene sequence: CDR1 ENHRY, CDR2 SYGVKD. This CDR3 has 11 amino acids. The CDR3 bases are TGTGCCATCTCAGATGGGGGGGGAGCTTTCTTT. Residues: CAISDGGGAFF.